The present entry profiles one T cell receptor beta chain with its context. This record belongs to a study of blood T cell repertoires in COVID-19. The protocol was immunoSEQ multiplex PCR, while the TCRdb copy is restricted to in-frame clones and leaves out a portion. The sample records some 190,000 clones, 82% being singletons. V shed 4 bases, J shed 12 bases, and the junction held 16 bases outside the gene matches. This CDR3 comprises 15 residues. Germline V gene data show CDR1 as SGHRS and CDR2 as YFSETQ. This clonotype originated in a woman in her fifties or sixties with COVID-19, enrolled during active disease. The sample comprised peripheral blood. V gene TRBV5-1 combines with J gene TRBJ2-1; 7 bases fit TRBD1. Written as DNA, the CDR3 is TGCGCCAGCAGCCAGGATGGTGACAGGGTAGGTGGGCAGTTCTTC. Translation: CASSQDGDRVGGQFF.